These T cell receptor beta chains were read from a single sample in a study of cytomegalovirus exposure and HLA in healthy donors. This table comes from immunoSEQ multiplex PCR, and its TCRdb copy is limited to in-frame clones, with some not included. The table lists about 110,000 clones, 78% of them singletons, with 1% to 1.5% in the top ten. Source material: PBMCs. These receptors were collected from a man younger than 40 in good health and CMV-seronegative. Both conserved end residues are part of each CDR3. The order of the fields is D gene, V gene, J gene, CDR3 DNA, CDR3 protein. A D gene is named only where the DNA matches it firmly.

>TRBD1|TRBV28|TRBJ2-5
TGTGCCAGCAGTCACAGGGGGGTCCAAGAGACCCAGTACTTC
CASSHRGVQETQYF
>-|TRBV4-3|TRBJ1-6
TGCGCCAGCAGCCCCCCCGGTAATTCACCCCTCCACTTT
CASSPPGNSPLHF
>-|TRBV7-9|TRBJ1-2
TGTGCCAGCAGCTTGGATTCGGGGAACGGTGGCTACACCTTC
CASSLDSGNGGYTF
>-|TRBV5-6|TRBJ1-5
TGTGCCAGCAGCGCCTTCCGCGATCTGCTAACCTATAGCAATCAGCCCCAGCATTTT
CASSAFRDLLTYSNQPQHF
>TRBD2|TRBV5-1|TRBJ2-3
TGCGCCAGCAGCTTTAGCGGGGACCGCACAGATACGCAGTATTTT
CASSFSGDRTDTQYF
>-|TRBV7-9|TRBJ1-6
TGTGCCAGCAGCTTTGAGGGTTCACCCCTCCACTTT
CASSFEGSPLHF
>-|TRBV16|TRBJ2-3
TGTGCCAGCAGCCAATCGTGGCGGAGAGGGGGTAGCACAGATACGCAGTATTTT
CASSQSWRRGGSTDTQYF
>-|TRBV5-6|TRBJ2-7
TGTGCCAGCAGTTTGGGACCCTCGCGGCTAAGCTCCTACGAGCAGTACTTC
CASSLGPSRLSSYEQYF
>TRBD1|TRBV19|TRBJ1-5
TGTGCCACTCACGAGACAGGGGATCAGCCCCAGCATTTT
CATHETGDQPQHF
>TRBD2|TRBV5-1|TRBJ2-1
TGCGCCAGCAGCTTGGAAGCTAGCGGGGGCTCCTACAATGAGCAGTTCTTC
CASSLEASGGSYNEQFF
>TRBD1|TRBV10-1|TRBJ1-3
TGCGCCAGTTCCGACAGGGCCGACTCCATAAGCTCTGGAAACACCATATATTTT
CASSDRADSISSGNTIYF
>TRBD1|TRBV7-8|TRBJ1-2
TGTGCCAGCAGCTTAGGCCAGGGGGCGGGTGGCTACACCTTC
CASSLGQGAGGYTF
>-|TRBV18|TRBJ2-3
TGTGCCAGCTCACCAGCGAGGTCAGGGGGCACAGATACGCAGTATTTT
CASSPARSGGTDTQYF
>TRBD2|TRBV7-6|TRBJ2-3
TGTGCCAGCAGCTTAGGGTTTTTGCGGGGGGAACGCACAGATACGCAGTATTTT
CASSLGFLRGERTDTQYF
>-|TRBV19|TRBJ1-3
TGTGCCAGTAGTATAAGGGAGAGGAGGATCGGAAACACCATATATTTT
CASSIRERRIGNTIYF
>TRBD2|TRBV7-9|TRBJ2-7
TGTGCCAGCAGCTTAGGGTCACTAGCGGGGACCCTAAAAGAGCAGTACTTC
CASSLGSLAGTLKEQYF
>TRBD1|TRBV18|TRBJ1-1
TGTGCCAGCTCACCACCTCGGCGGACAGGTGGGAACACTGAAGCTTTCTTT
CASSPPRRTGGNTEAFF
>TRBD2|TRBV25-1|TRBJ2-1
TGTGCCAGCAGTGATCCAGGACTAGTTGGGGAGCAGTTCTTC
CASSDPGLVGEQFF
>-|TRBV18|TRBJ1-6
TGTGCCAGCTCACCATCCAGACAGATTGATTCACCCCTCCACTTT
CASSPSRQIDSPLHF
>-|TRBV7-8|TRBJ1-1
TGTGCCAGCAGCTCGACAGTGATAAACACTGAAGCTTTCTTT
CASSSTVINTEAFF
>-|TRBV6-6|TRBJ1-2
TGTGCCAGCAGTTACGACATTAACTATGGCTACACCTTC
CASSYDINYGYTF
>-|TRBV28|TRBJ2-5
TGTGCCAGCAGTAACCCCGAAGTAGTAGAGACCCAGTACTTC
CASSNPEVVETQYF